The next 30 T cell receptor beta chains were all read from a single sample in a study of blood T cell repertoires in COVID-19. The method was immunoSEQ multiplex PCR; TCRdb's version includes in-frame clones alone and lacks a portion of them. There are some 150,000 clones in the sample; 75% to 90% occur only once, and roughly 15% lies in the top ten. Sequencing used peripheral blood. The receptor set was obtained from a woman aged 40 to 50 with acute or convalescent COVID-19.

The J gene is TRBJ2-1, the V gene TRBV6-5, with D perhaps TRBD2 (6 bases). V lost 2 bases, J lost 3 bases, and 8 bases lay in between. CDR3 length: 14 residues. In germline, CDR1 is MNHEY, CDR2 SVGAGI. CDR3 nucleotides: TGTGCCAGCAGTTACCGGCGGGACTACAATGAGCAGTTCTTC. Its translation: CASSYRRDYNEQFF.

The CDR3 protein is CASSFELSSYNEQFF. In DNA, the CDR3 is TGCGCCAGCAGCTTCGAGCTAAGCTCCTACAATGAGCAGTTCTTC. The rearrangement links TRBV5-1 to TRBJ2-1; no definite D call. The CDR3 loop spans 15 amino acids. The V gene's germline CDR1 is SGHRS and CDR2 YFSETQ. V was clipped by 2 bases and J by 0 bases, with 9 bases between them.

On this clone: Mismatch with germline at one junction end may stem from a read error. The V and J genes are TRBV7-7 and TRBJ2-1; 7 bases line up with TRBD1. CDR3 length: 13 residues. Germline V gene data show CDR1 as SSHAT and CDR2 as FNYEAQ (reference sequence). The CDR3 loop is CASSLDRDRSQFF. The CDR3 nucleotides are TGTGCTAGCAGCTTAGACAGGGATCGGTCGCAGTTCTTC.

The CDR3 spells CASSGGQAPSYEQYF. The CDR3 nucleotides are TGCGCCAGCAGTGGTGGACAAGCCCCCTCCTACGAGCAGTACTTC. J is TRBJ2-7 and V is TRBV10-1; D may be TRBD1 (5 bases). Trimming left V 4 bases short and J 0 bases short, with 13 bases between. The germline V gene encodes CDR1 WNHNN and CDR2 SYGVQD (reference sequence). CDR3 length: 15 residues.

The CDR3 nucleotides are TGTGCCAGCAGCTTGGGTCGCGGGACGCAGTCCTACGAGCAGTACTTC. As protein: CASSLGRGTQSYEQYF. The chain has TRBV7-9 and TRBJ2-7, with D perhaps matching TRBD2 (6 bases). Germline assignment: CDR1 SEHNR and CDR2 FQNEAQ (reference sequence). V lost 3 bases and J 1 base, leaving 16 bases between the germline ends. The CDR3 is made up of 16 amino acids.

This clone was counted a few times. V gene TRBV2 combines with J gene TRBJ1-5, with TRBD1 identical over 8 bases. The CDR3 length is 16 residues. From germline, CDR1 is SNHLY and CDR2 FYNNEI. Unmatched junction bases numbered 5, after V lost 4 bases and J lost 0 bases. CDR3 in DNA: TGTGCCAGCAGTGTGGGACAGGATTATAGCAATCAGCCCCAGCATTTT. Its translation is CASSVGQDYSNQPQHF.

The chain carries TRBV28 and TRBJ2-1; D call uncertain. The CDR3 is made up of 13 amino acids. V dropped 6 bases and J dropped 2 bases, with 8 bases sitting between them. Germline lookup yields CDR1 MDHEN and CDR2 SYDVKM. CDR3 nucleotides: TGTGCCAGCAGGACTCAAACCTACAATGAGCAGTTCTTC. This sequence encodes CASRTQTYNEQFF.

The chain recombines TRBV5-1 with TRBJ1-2, with D hard to call. Germline CDR1 reads SGHRS; CDR2 reads YFSETQ. The CDR3 length is 13 residues. Trimming removed 5 bases at V and 4 bases at J, with 12 bases between. CDR3 nucleotide sequence: TGCGCCAGCAGAGAGGGAATCGCCTATGGCTACACCTTC. Protein sequence: CASREGIAYGYTF.

The chain combines TRBV24-1 with TRBJ1-2; no clear D. The CDR3 runs 12 residues. The germline V and J ends were trimmed by 4 bases and 8 bases, with 10 bases remaining between them. CDR1 and CDR2 (germline): KGHDR, SFDVKD. The CDR3 here is CATSEDSLGYTF. CDR3 sequence (DNA): TGTGCCACCAGTGAAGATTCACTGGGCTACACCTTC.

The chain is built from TRBV11-3 and TRBJ2-7; 10 bases align to TRBD2. CDR1 SGHNT and CDR2 YENEEA come from the germline V gene. The CDR3 has 15 residues. The V gene end was trimmed by 5 bases and the J gene end by 1 base; junction bases not matched to a gene: 5. In DNA, the CDR3 is TGTGCCAGCAGCCCTAGGACTAGCGGTTCCTACGAGCAGTACTTC. This gives the protein CASSPRTSGSYEQYF.

The chain employs TRBV13 and TRBJ2-6, with D possibly being TRBD2 (6 bases). Germline CDR1 and CDR2: PRHDT and FYEKMQ (reference sequence). Trimming left V 5 bases short and J 2 bases short, with 13 bases between. The CDR3 spans 16 residues. As DNA, the CDR3 is TGTGCCAGCAGCCGGGCTCCGGGGGCTGGGGCCAACGTCCTGACTTTC. Translation gives CASSRAPGAGANVLTF.

This CDR3 reads CASSSQTGNTEAFF. The CDR3 nucleotides are TGCGCCAGCAGCTCCCAGACAGGTAACACTGAAGCTTTCTTT. The chain couples TRBV5-1 to TRBJ1-1, with D perhaps TRBD1 (6 bases). There are 14 residues in the CDR3. Germline V gene lookup returns CDR1 SGHRS and CDR2 YFSETQ. The V end was cut by 3 bases, the J end by 2 bases, with 11 bases between.

The chain has TRBV6-1 and TRBJ1-4; D possibly corresponds to TRBD1 (5 bases). CDR1 is MNHNS, CDR2 SASEGT, per germline. CDR3 size: 15 residues. The V end was cut by 2 bases, the J end by 8 bases, with 15 bases between. The CDR3 loop is CASSEFGGDVEKLFF. The CDR3 bases are TGTGCCAGCAGTGAATTCGGAGGGGACGTCGAAAAACTGTTTTTT.

This clone was seen just once. The rearrangement links TRBV3-1 (or the pseudogene TRBV3-2) to TRBJ1-1, with TRBD1 as a possible D gene (6 bases). CDR1 and CDR2 (germline): LGHDT, YNNKEL (reference sequence). The length of the CDR3 is 15 residues. V lost 4 bases to trimming and J lost 5 bases, with 17 bases between them. The CDR3 loop is CASSPRAGVGTEAFF. CDR3 in DNA: TGTGCCAGCAGCCCTCGGGCAGGGGTCGGGACTGAAGCTTTCTTT.

The chain combines TRBV2 with TRBJ2-1; possible D gene TRBD1, 5 bases. V was trimmed by 7 bases and J by 5 bases, leaving 12 bases between them. The CDR3 consists of 13 residues. CDR1 is SNHLY and CDR2 is FYNNEI in the germline V gene. CDR3 sequence (DNA): TGTGCCAGCACCCTACAACAGGACAATGAGCAGTTCTTC. Translating it yields CASTLQQDNEQFF.

The chain recombines TRBV9 with TRBJ2-1; 15 positions match TRBD2. The J segment lost 8 bases and the V segment lost 5 bases, leaving 14 bases of the junction unmatched. The CDR3 has 18 residues. Germline values: CDR1 SGDLS, CDR2 YYNGEE. In DNA, the CDR3 is TGTGCCAGCAGGGAAGGGACTAGCGGGAGGAGGCGACGCGATGAGCAGTTCTTC. The encoded protein is CASREGTSGRRRRDEQFF.

The chain couples TRBV5-4 to TRBJ2-7, with 7 bases lining up with TRBD2. Trimming removed 1 base from V and 5 bases from J; junction bases left unmatched: 3. Per germline, CDR1 SGHNT and CDR2 YYREEE (reference sequence). The CDR3 is 13 amino acids. The CDR3 region has the DNA TGTGCCAGCAGCTTGACGGGAGGTAACGAGCAGTACTTC. It encodes CASSLTGGNEQYF.

This clone came up once. The gene calls are TRBV6-5 and TRBJ2-7; 8 bases agree with TRBD1. The trim removed 4 bases at V and 2 bases at J, leaving 4 bases unmatched. Germline V gene sequence: CDR1 MNHEY, CDR2 SVGAGI. CDR3 length: 14 amino acids. The CDR3 protein is CASSLTGGAYEQYF. The CDR3 nucleotides are TGTGCCAGCAGTTTAACAGGGGGTGCCTACGAGCAGTACTTC.

The gene calls are TRBV15 and TRBJ2-5; D may be TRBD2 (6 bases). The CDR3 runs 15 residues. Per the germline V gene, CDR1 is LNHNV and CDR2 is YYDKDF (reference sequence). Trimming removed 0 bases at V and 5 bases at J, with 13 bases between. The CDR3: CATSRDSPRGETQYF. CDR3 nucleotides: TGTGCCACCAGCAGAGATTCCCCCCGGGGGGAGACCCAGTACTTC.

The chain employs TRBV24-1 and TRBJ2-3; TRBD2 matches at 12 bases. The V and J ends lost 6 bases and 8 bases, in that order; junction bases with no gene match: 11. Looked up from germline, CDR1 is KGHDR and CDR2 is SFDVKD. The CDR3 consists of 16 residues. The CDR3 loop reads CATSLGTSGYKGTQYF. In DNA form, the CDR3 reads TGTGCCACCAGTTTGGGGACTAGCGGGTATAAGGGTACGCAGTATTTT.

The chain combines TRBV6-5 with TRBJ2-7, with no clear D. The CDR3 loop spans 14 amino acids. The germline V gene encodes CDR1 MNHEY and CDR2 SVGAGI. Trimming pared 6 bases from V and 2 bases from J, leaving 14 bases between. The CDR3 is CASRVQRTTYEQYF. The CDR3, as DNA: TGTGCCAGCAGAGTACAACGTACCACCTACGAGCAGTACTTC.

The chain combines TRBV3-1 (or the pseudogene TRBV3-2) with TRBJ2-1, with 7 bases that match TRBD2. Germline CDR1 is LGHDT and CDR2 is YNNKEL (reference sequence). V was clipped by 0 bases and J by 4 bases; unmatched bases: 3. The CDR3 covers 15 residues. CDR3 sequence reads: CASSQDLAEYNEQFF. The CDR3 region has the DNA TGTGCCAGCAGCCAAGATCTAGCGGAGTACAATGAGCAGTTCTTC.

The V call is TRBV19, the J call TRBJ2-7; D is ambiguous. The CDR3 extends over 15 amino acids. V was shortened by 5 bases and J by 2 bases, with 16 bases between the two germline ends. Per germline, CDR1 LNHDA and CDR2 SQIVND (reference sequence). Here the CDR3 DNA reads TGTGCCAGTAGTTCCCTACCGGTTCCCCCCTACGAGCAGTACTTC. Its translation is CASSSLPVPPYEQYF. The full variable domain, rest sourced from reference TRBV19 and TRBJ2-7, is DGGITQSPKYLFRKEGQNVTLSCEQNLNHDAMYWYRQDPGQGLRLIYYSQIVNDFQKGDIAEGYSVSREKKESFPLTVTSAQKNPTAFYLCASSSLPVPPYEQYFGPGTRLTVT.

This clone has just one count. V usage is TRBV11-2 and J usage is TRBJ1-4; D unclear. Between the trimmed V and J ends, which lost 0 bases and 0 bases, there was a span of 5 bases. This CDR3 region has 15 residues. CDR1 and CDR2 (germline): SGHAT, FQNNGV. The CDR3 DNA is TGTGCCAGCAGCTTAGAACATGCAACTAATGAAAAACTGTTTTTT. Protein: CASSLEHATNEKLFF.

The chain joins TRBV28 to TRBJ2-2, with 7 bases lining up with TRBD1. Trimming removed 6 bases from V and 0 bases from J; junction bases left unmatched: 4. This CDR3 is 15 amino acids long. CDR1 is MDHEN, CDR2 SYDVKM, per germline. The CDR3 DNA sequence: TGTGCCAGCAGCGTAGGGGGCGCGAACACCGGGGAGCTGTTTTTT. It codes for CASSVGGANTGELFF.

This chain connects TRBV9 to TRBJ1-1; the match to TRBD1 covers 8 bases. Losses at the gene ends were 0 bases for V and 1 base for J; bases not matched to a gene: 5. In germline, CDR1 is SGDLS, CDR2 YYNGEE. This CDR3 spans 16 amino acids. The DNA of the CDR3 is TGTGCCAGCAGCGTAGGAGGGACAGGCACGAACACTGAAGCTTTCTTT. Protein: CASSVGGTGTNTEAFF.

This clone was picked up one time. The J gene is TRBJ2-3, the V gene TRBV18; tentative D call: TRBD1 (6 bases). Germline V gene data show CDR1 as KGHSH and CDR2 as LQKENI. Trimming left V 5 bases short and J 3 bases short, with 9 bases between. There are 13 residues in the CDR3. The DNA of the CDR3 is TGTGCCAGCTCAGAAGGGGGAACAGATACGCAGTATTTT. It yields the protein CASSEGGTDTQYF. The full variable domain, completed using reference TRBV18 and TRBJ2-3, is NAGVMQNPRHLVRRRGQEARLRCSPMKGHSHVYWYRQLPEEGLKFMVYLQKENIIDESGMPKERFSAEFPKEGPSILRIQQVVRGDSAAYFCASSEGGTDTQYFGPGTRLTVL.

The chain uses TRBV7-3 and TRBJ2-2, with 8 nucleotides matching TRBD1. V lost 4 bases and J lost 4; bases outside the gene matches: 5. The V gene's germline CDR1 is SGHTA and CDR2 FQGTGA. The CDR3 is made up of 15 amino acids. The chain's CDR3 is CASSSGTGGTGELFF. The CDR3 nucleotides are TGTGCCAGCAGCTCCGGGACAGGCGGCACCGGGGAGCTGTTTTTT.

V gene TRBV18 combines with J gene TRBJ1-2, with 11 positions matching TRBD1. Germline CDR1 is KGHSH and CDR2 is LQKENI. Trimming took 3 bases from V and 6 from J; bases not matched to a gene: 6. This CDR3 is 15 amino acids long. The CDR3 sequence is CASSPERTGGHGYTF. DNA of the CDR3: TGTGCCAGCTCACCCGAGAGGACAGGGGGCCATGGCTACACCTTC.

This chain links TRBV24-1 with TRBJ2-2; TRBD2 matches 7 bases. In germline, CDR1 is KGHDR, CDR2 SFDVKD. This CDR3 comprises 18 residues. V lost 5 bases to trimming and J lost 7 bases; unmatched junction nucleotides: 18. CDR3 residues: CATSGAQDGRGTSGELFF. CDR3 coding DNA: TGTGCCACCAGTGGGGCACAGGACGGGCGGGGGACCAGCGGGGAGCTGTTTTTT.